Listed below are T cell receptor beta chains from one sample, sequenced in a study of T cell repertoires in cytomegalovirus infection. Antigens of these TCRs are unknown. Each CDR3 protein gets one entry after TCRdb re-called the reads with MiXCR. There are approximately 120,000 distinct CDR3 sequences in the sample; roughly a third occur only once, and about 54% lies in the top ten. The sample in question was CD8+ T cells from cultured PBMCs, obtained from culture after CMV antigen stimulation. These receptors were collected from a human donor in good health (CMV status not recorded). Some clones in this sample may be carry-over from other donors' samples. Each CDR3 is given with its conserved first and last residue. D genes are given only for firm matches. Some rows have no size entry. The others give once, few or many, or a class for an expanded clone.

CDR3 protein: CASSKTGFTTPQHF; CDR3 DNA: TGTGCCAGCAGCAAAACAGGTTTCACGACGCCCCAGCATTTT; J gene: TRBJ1-5; clone size: few; V gene: TRBV28; D gene: .
CDR3 protein: CASSLVGIRDTQYF; CDR3 DNA: TGTGCCAGCAGCTTAGTCGGTATAAGAGATACGCAGTATTTT; J gene: TRBJ2-3; clone size: once; V gene: TRBV7-9; D gene: .
CDR3 protein: CASSSLIGLAGGPSTGELFF; CDR3 DNA: TGTGCCAGCAGTTCTTTGATAGGACTAGCGGGGGGCCCCAGCACCGGGGAGCTGTTTTTT; J gene: TRBJ2-2; clone size: .; V gene: TRBV6-2/TRBV6-3; D gene: TRBD2
CDR3 protein: CASSHGTDEQFF; CDR3 DNA: TGTGCCAGCAGCCACGGGACGGATGAGCAGTTCTTC; J gene: TRBJ2-1; clone size: .; V gene: TRBV27; D gene: .
CDR3 protein: CASIAGSSRNYGYTF; CDR3 DNA: TGTGCCAGCATCGCCGGGAGTTCGCGTAACTATGGCTACACCTTC; J gene: TRBJ1-2; clone size: .; V gene: TRBV6-6; D gene: .
CDR3 protein: CASSFMGLAGGYQETQYF; CDR3 DNA: TGTGCCAGCAGCTTTATGGGACTAGCGGGGGGATACCAAGAGACCCAGTACTTC; J gene: TRBJ2-5; clone size: few; V gene: TRBV7-2; D gene: TRBD2
CDR3 protein: CASSETGVSGNTIYF; CDR3 DNA: TGTGCCAGTAGTGAAACAGGGGTCTCTGGAAACACCATATATTTT; J gene: TRBJ1-3; clone size: few; V gene: TRBV19; D gene: TRBD1
CDR3 protein: CASSSGQGTTSPLHF; CDR3 DNA: TGTGCCAGCAGCTCGGGACAGGGTACTACATCACCCCTCCACTTT; J gene: TRBJ1-6; clone size: many; V gene: TRBV7-6; D gene: TRBD1
CDR3 protein: CASSPTGQGALSSYEQYF; CDR3 DNA: TGTGCCAGCAGTCCGACGGGACAGGGGGCTCTGAGCTCCTACGAGCAGTACTTC; J gene: TRBJ2-7; clone size: .; V gene: TRBV27; D gene: TRBD1
CDR3 protein: CASSEWPGNYGYTF; CDR3 DNA: TGTGCCAGCAGCGAATGGCCAGGAAACTATGGCTACACCTTC; J gene: TRBJ1-2; clone size: few; V gene: TRBV7-8; D gene: .
CDR3 protein: CASSPNRDRVSIYYEQYF; CDR3 DNA: TGTGCCAGCTCACCTAACCGGGACAGGGTATCAATCTACTACGAGCAGTACTTC; J gene: TRBJ2-7; clone size: .; V gene: TRBV18; D gene: TRBD1
CDR3 protein: CASSDPDVYSYNEQFF; CDR3 DNA: TGTGCCAGCAGTGACCCCGACGTATACTCCTACAATGAGCAGTTCTTC; J gene: TRBJ2-1; clone size: .; V gene: TRBV25-1; D gene: .
CDR3 protein: CASSVGAPANYGYTF; CDR3 DNA: TGCGCCAGCAGCGTCGGGGCACCCGCTAACTATGGCTACACCTTC; J gene: TRBJ1-2; clone size: few; V gene: TRBV4-1; D gene: .
CDR3 protein: CASSLISGESYEQYF; CDR3 DNA: TGTGCCAGCAGCCTAATTAGCGGAGAGAGCTACGAGCAGTACTTC; J gene: TRBJ2-7; clone size: few; V gene: TRBV7-2; D gene: .
CDR3 protein: CASSISGQDIIYQPQHF; CDR3 DNA: TGTGCCAGTAGTATCTCCGGACAGGACATAATATATCAGCCCCAGCATTTT; J gene: TRBJ1-5; clone size: .; V gene: TRBV19; D gene: TRBD1
CDR3 protein: CASSYGELNEKLFF; CDR3 DNA: TGTGCCAGCAGTTACGGGGAACTAAATGAAAAACTGTTTTTT; J gene: TRBJ1-4; clone size: .; V gene: TRBV6-5; D gene: .
CDR3 protein: CASSLDRGPASGANVLTF; CDR3 DNA: TGTGCCAGCAGCTTAGACAGGGGTCCCGCCTCTGGGGCCAACGTCCTGACTTTC; J gene: TRBJ2-6; clone size: few; V gene: TRBV11-2; D gene: .
CDR3 protein: CASSPAGGPSGGYFYEQYF; CDR3 DNA: TGCGCCAGCAGCCCAGCCGGGGGCCCTAGCGGGGGTTACTTCTACGAGCAGTACTTC; J gene: TRBJ2-7; clone size: few; V gene: TRBV4-1; D gene: TRBD2
CDR3 protein: CASSIGRGRPGTEAFF; CDR3 DNA: TGTGCCAGTAGTATAGGCCGGGGGCGCCCCGGCACTGAAGCTTTCTTT; J gene: TRBJ1-1; clone size: .; V gene: TRBV19; D gene: .
CDR3 protein: CASSPFTTKYEQYF; CDR3 DNA: TGTGCCAGCAGCCCATTTACTACGAAATACGAGCAGTACTTC; J gene: TRBJ2-7; clone size: few; V gene: TRBV7-2; D gene: .
CDR3 protein: CSARDLTRATDTQYF; CDR3 DNA: TGCAGTGCTAGAGATTTGACTCGGGCTACAGATACGCAGTATTTT; J gene: TRBJ2-3; clone size: .; V gene: TRBV20-1; D gene: .
CDR3 protein: CASRPGTGGIGANVLTF; CDR3 DNA: TGTGCCAGCAGACCCGGGACAGGGGGCATTGGGGCCAACGTCCTGACTTTC; J gene: TRBJ2-6; clone size: .; V gene: TRBV6-2/TRBV6-3; D gene: TRBD1
CDR3 protein: CASSSGRQETQYF; CDR3 DNA: TGTGCCAGCAGCTCGGGACGGCAAGAGACCCAGTACTTC; J gene: TRBJ2-5; clone size: many; V gene: TRBV7-2; D gene: .
CDR3 protein: CASSLVLEINSPLHF; CDR3 DNA: TGTGCCAGCAGCTTAGTTCTGGAGATTAATTCACCCCTCCACTTT; J gene: TRBJ1-6; clone size: few; V gene: TRBV7-9; D gene: .
CDR3 protein: CASSLSLYNEQFF; CDR3 DNA: TGTGCCAGCAGCTTAAGCCTTTACAATGAGCAGTTCTTC; J gene: TRBJ2-1; clone size: many; V gene: TRBV7-6; D gene: .
CDR3 protein: CASSILGQGVDEQYF; CDR3 DNA: TGTGCCAGTAGTATACTTGGACAGGGGGTTGACGAGCAGTACTTC; J gene: TRBJ2-7; clone size: few; V gene: TRBV19; D gene: TRBD1
CDR3 protein: CASSFQDPGAFF; CDR3 DNA: TGTGCCAGCAGCTTTCAGGACCCCGGGGCTTTCTTT; J gene: TRBJ1-1; clone size: many; V gene: TRBV5-8; D gene: .
CDR3 protein: CASSLGTGIRETQYF; CDR3 DNA: TGTGCCAGCAGTTTAGGGACAGGGATTCGAGAGACCCAGTACTTC; J gene: TRBJ2-5; clone size: many; V gene: TRBV12-3/TRBV12-4; D gene: TRBD1
CDR3 protein: CASSQGRRSGANVLTF; CDR3 DNA: TGTGCCAGCAGCCAGGGACGGAGATCTGGGGCCAACGTCCTGACTTTC; J gene: TRBJ2-6; clone size: .; V gene: TRBV7-9; D gene: .
CDR3 protein: CASMGAGYNEQFF; CDR3 DNA: TGCGCCAGCATGGGTGCGGGGTACAATGAGCAGTTCTTC; J gene: TRBJ2-1; clone size: .; V gene: TRBV4-1; D gene: .
CDR3 protein: CASSPAHSYEQYF; CDR3 DNA: TGTGCCAGCAGTCCCGCTCATTCCTACGAGCAGTACTTC; J gene: TRBJ2-7; clone size: .; V gene: TRBV7-6; D gene: .
CDR3 protein: CASSRGMGDTEAFF; CDR3 DNA: TGTGCCAGCAGCCGTGGGATGGGGGACACTGAAGCTTTCTTT; J gene: TRBJ1-1; clone size: .; V gene: TRBV3-1; D gene: .
CDR3 protein: CATSRDLGGNQPQHF; CDR3 DNA: TGTGCCACCAGCAGAGATCTGGGTGGCAATCAGCCCCAGCATTTT; J gene: TRBJ1-5; clone size: .; V gene: TRBV15; D gene: .
CDR3 protein: CSATKIPGQGAGEAFF; CDR3 DNA: TGCAGTGCAACCAAAATACCGGGACAGGGGGCCGGTGAAGCTTTCTTT; J gene: TRBJ1-1; clone size: few; V gene: TRBV20-1; D gene: TRBD1
CDR3 protein: CASSFGLAAQETQYF; CDR3 DNA: TGTGCCAGCAGTTTTGGACTAGCGGCACAAGAGACCCAGTACTTC; J gene: TRBJ2-5; clone size: .; V gene: TRBV28; D gene: TRBD2
CDR3 protein: CASSGAVGETQYF; CDR3 DNA: TGTGCCAGCAGCGGAGCGGTAGGGGAGACCCAGTACTTC; J gene: TRBJ2-5; clone size: few; V gene: TRBV7-9; D gene: .
CDR3 protein: CASLGDTQYF; CDR3 DNA: TGTGCCAGCCTTGGAGATACGCAGTATTTT; J gene: TRBJ2-3; clone size: .; V gene: TRBV6-2/TRBV6-3; D gene: .
CDR3 protein: CASSPQGIRGAAGYTF; CDR3 DNA: TGTGCCAGCAGCCCCCAGGGAATAAGGGGGGCGGCTGGCTACACCTTC; J gene: TRBJ1-2; clone size: few; V gene: TRBV7-2; D gene: .
CDR3 protein: CASSPRGTVGVDQYF; CDR3 DNA: TGTGCCAGCAGCCCAAGGGGTACTGTGGGAGTTGACCAGTACTTC; J gene: TRBJ2-5; clone size: .; V gene: TRBV5-4; D gene: .
CDR3 protein: CASSPGGFEQFF; CDR3 DNA: TGTGCCAGCAGCCCCGGGGGTTTTGAGCAGTTCTTC; J gene: TRBJ2-1; clone size: .; V gene: TRBV7-3; D gene: .
CDR3 protein: CASSFRASTDTQYF; CDR3 DNA: TGTGCCAGCAGTTTTCGGGCTTCCACAGATACGCAGTATTTT; J gene: TRBJ2-3; clone size: few; V gene: TRBV12-3/TRBV12-4; D gene: .
CDR3 protein: CASSSDSSEQYF; CDR3 DNA: TGTGCCAGCAGCTCGGACAGTAGCGAGCAGTACTTC; J gene: TRBJ2-7; clone size: many; V gene: TRBV6-1; D gene: .
CDR3 protein: CASNPGEANPSRPEAFF; CDR3 DNA: TGTGCCAGCAACCCCGGGGAGGCTAATCCCTCACGTCCTGAAGCTTTCTTT; J gene: TRBJ1-1; clone size: many; V gene: TRBV28; D gene: .
CDR3 protein: CASSSRTRVGNQPQHF; CDR3 DNA: TGTGCCAGCAGCTCCAGGACCCGGGTAGGCAATCAGCCCCAGCATTTT; J gene: TRBJ1-5; clone size: .; V gene: TRBV7-3; D gene: .
CDR3 protein: CASSIGTGSEQYF; CDR3 DNA: TGTGCCAGTAGTATAGGGACAGGGAGCGAGCAGTACTTC; J gene: TRBJ2-7; clone size: few; V gene: TRBV19; D gene: TRBD1
CDR3 protein: CASSLSWAQGPSLDQAEPLHF; CDR3 DNA: TGTGCCAGCAGTTTAAGTTGGGCCCAAGGGCCCTCGTTGGACCAGGCTGAACCCCTCCACTTT; J gene: TRBJ1-6; clone size: few; V gene: TRBV12-3/TRBV12-4; D gene: .
CDR3 protein: CASSQDYGARNSPLHF; CDR3 DNA: TGTGCCAGCAGCCAAGATTATGGGGCTAGAAATTCACCCCTCCACTTT; J gene: TRBJ1-6; clone size: .; V gene: TRBV4-2; D gene: .
CDR3 protein: CASSQARTGDTYEQYF; CDR3 DNA: TGCGCCAGCAGCCAAGCCCGGACAGGGGACACCTACGAGCAGTACTTC; J gene: TRBJ2-7; clone size: .; V gene: TRBV4-1; D gene: TRBD1
CDR3 protein: CASSQGMGQMPDSPLHF; CDR3 DNA: TGTGCCAGCAGCCAAGGAATGGGGCAAATGCCCGATTCACCCCTCCACTTT; J gene: TRBJ1-6; clone size: few; V gene: TRBV14; D gene: .
CDR3 protein: CASSLGGGRDEQYF; CDR3 DNA: TGTGCCAGCAGCTTAGGTGGAGGGCGGGACGAGCAGTACTTC; J gene: TRBJ2-7; clone size: .; V gene: TRBV7-6; D gene: .
CDR3 protein: CASSPPGGSISHNEQFF; CDR3 DNA: TGTGCCAGCAGCCCACCCGGAGGGTCCATCTCCCACAATGAGCAGTTCTTC; J gene: TRBJ2-1; clone size: .; V gene: TRBV9; D gene: .
CDR3 protein: CASSFTVQQPQHF; CDR3 DNA: TGTGCCAGCAGTTTCACGGTCCAGCAGCCCCAGCATTTT; J gene: TRBJ1-5; clone size: .; V gene: TRBV28; D gene: .
CDR3 protein: CAIMEGGHAEAFF; CDR3 DNA: TGTGCCATCATGGAGGGTGGACACGCCGAAGCTTTCTTT; J gene: TRBJ1-1; clone size: .; V gene: TRBV10-3; D gene: .
CDR3 protein: CASSQDGDQNNEQFF; CDR3 DNA: TGCGCCAGCAGCCAAGACGGGGACCAAAACAATGAGCAGTTCTTC; J gene: TRBJ2-1; clone size: .; V gene: TRBV4-3; D gene: .
CDR3 protein: CAISDPIAGGLTDTQYF; CDR3 DNA: TGTGCCATCAGTGACCCGATAGCGGGGGGGCTGACAGATACGCAGTATTTT; J gene: TRBJ2-3; clone size: .; V gene: TRBV10-3; D gene: TRBD2
CDR3 protein: CASSPDGTGSSYEQYF; CDR3 DNA: TGTGCCAGCAGCCCCGATGGGACAGGGAGCTCCTACGAGCAGTACTTC; J gene: TRBJ2-7; clone size: .; V gene: TRBV9; D gene: TRBD1
CDR3 protein: CASSSQTGIASNEQFF; CDR3 DNA: TGTGCCAGCAGCTCACAGACAGGCATCGCCTCCAATGAGCAGTTCTTC; J gene: TRBJ2-1; clone size: .; V gene: TRBV7-8; D gene: .
CDR3 protein: CASSLLQTGTFLGYGYTF; CDR3 DNA: TGTGCCAGCAGCTTATTGCAGACAGGGACATTTTTGGGGTATGGCTACACCTTC; J gene: TRBJ1-2; clone size: few; V gene: TRBV7-9; D gene: TRBD1
CDR3 protein: CASSPLDMATYEQYF; CDR3 DNA: TGTGCCAGCAGCCCGCTGGACATGGCTACCTACGAGCAGTACTTC; J gene: TRBJ2-7; clone size: .; V gene: TRBV14; D gene: .